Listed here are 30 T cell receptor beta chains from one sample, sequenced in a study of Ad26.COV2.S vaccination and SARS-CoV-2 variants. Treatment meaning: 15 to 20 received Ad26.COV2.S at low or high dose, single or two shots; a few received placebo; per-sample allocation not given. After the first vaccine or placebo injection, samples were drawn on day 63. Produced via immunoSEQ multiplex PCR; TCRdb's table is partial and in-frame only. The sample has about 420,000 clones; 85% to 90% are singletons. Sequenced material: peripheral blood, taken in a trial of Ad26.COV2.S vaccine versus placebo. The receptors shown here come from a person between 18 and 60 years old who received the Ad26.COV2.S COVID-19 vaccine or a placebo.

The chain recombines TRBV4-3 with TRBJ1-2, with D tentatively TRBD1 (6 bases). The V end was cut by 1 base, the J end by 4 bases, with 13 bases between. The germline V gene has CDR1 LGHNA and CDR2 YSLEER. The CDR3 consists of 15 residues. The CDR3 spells CASSQAGGLLYGYTF. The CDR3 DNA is TGCGCCAGCAGCCAAGCGGGGGGGCTTCTCTATGGCTACACCTTC.

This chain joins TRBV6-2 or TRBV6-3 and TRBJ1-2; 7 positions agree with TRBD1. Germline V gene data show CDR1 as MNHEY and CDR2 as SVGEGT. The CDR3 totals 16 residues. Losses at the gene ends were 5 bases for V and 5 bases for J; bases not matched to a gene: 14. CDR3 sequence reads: CASSGADRDLRYGYTF. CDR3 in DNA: TGTGCCAGCAGTGGGGCCGACAGGGACCTTCGGTATGGCTACACCTTC.

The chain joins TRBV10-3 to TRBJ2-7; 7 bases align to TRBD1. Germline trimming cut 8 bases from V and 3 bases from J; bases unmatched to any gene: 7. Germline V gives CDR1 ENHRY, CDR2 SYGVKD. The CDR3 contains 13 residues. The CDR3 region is CAIQGDLSYEQYF. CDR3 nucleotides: TGTGCCATCCAGGGGGACCTTAGCTACGAGCAGTACTTC.

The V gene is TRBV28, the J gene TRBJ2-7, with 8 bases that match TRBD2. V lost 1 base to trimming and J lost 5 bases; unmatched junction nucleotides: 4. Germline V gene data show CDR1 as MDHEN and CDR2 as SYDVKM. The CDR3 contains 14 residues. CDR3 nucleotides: TGTGCCAGCAGTTTATCCAGCGGGGGCAACGAGCAGTACTTC. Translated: CASSLSSGGNEQYF.

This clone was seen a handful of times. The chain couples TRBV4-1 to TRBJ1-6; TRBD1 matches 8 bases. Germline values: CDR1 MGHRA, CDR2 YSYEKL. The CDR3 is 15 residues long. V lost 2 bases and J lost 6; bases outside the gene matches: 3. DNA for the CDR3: TGCGCCAGCAGCCAACAAGGACAGGGTAATTCACCCCTCCACTTT. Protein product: CASSQQGQGNSPLHF.

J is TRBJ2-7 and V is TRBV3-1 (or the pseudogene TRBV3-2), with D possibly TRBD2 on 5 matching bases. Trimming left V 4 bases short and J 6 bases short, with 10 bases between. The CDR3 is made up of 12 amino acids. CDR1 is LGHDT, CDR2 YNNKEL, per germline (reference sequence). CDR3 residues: CASSPGKPEQYF. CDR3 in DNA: TGTGCCAGCAGCCCCGGGAAACCCGAGCAGTACTTC.

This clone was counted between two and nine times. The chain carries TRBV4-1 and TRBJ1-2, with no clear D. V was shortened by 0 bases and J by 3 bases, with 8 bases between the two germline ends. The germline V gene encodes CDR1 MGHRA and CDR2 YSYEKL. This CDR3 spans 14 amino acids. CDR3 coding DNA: TGCGCCAGCAGCCAAGACGGCAGGCACTATGGCTACACCTTC. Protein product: CASSQDGRHYGYTF.

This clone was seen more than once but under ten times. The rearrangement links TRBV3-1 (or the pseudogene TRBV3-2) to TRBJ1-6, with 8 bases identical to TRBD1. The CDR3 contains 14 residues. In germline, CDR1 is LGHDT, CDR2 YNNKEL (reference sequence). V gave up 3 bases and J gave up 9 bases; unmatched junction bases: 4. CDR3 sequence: CASSQDRVGSPLHF. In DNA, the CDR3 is TGTGCCAGCAGCCAGGACAGGGTGGGTTCACCCCTCCACTTT.

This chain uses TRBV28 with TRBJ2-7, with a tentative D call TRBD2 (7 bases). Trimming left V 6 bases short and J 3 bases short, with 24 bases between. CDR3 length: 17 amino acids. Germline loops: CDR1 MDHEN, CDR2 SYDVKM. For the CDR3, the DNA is TGTGCCAGCAGGAGGGGGGGCCAGACACATCTGAGCTACGAGCAGTACTTC. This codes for CASRRGGQTHLSYEQYF.

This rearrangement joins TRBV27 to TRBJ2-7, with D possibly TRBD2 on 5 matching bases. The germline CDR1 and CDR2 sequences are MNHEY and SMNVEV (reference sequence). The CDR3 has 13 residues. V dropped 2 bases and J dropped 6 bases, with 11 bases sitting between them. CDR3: CASSLRRVAEQYF. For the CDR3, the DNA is TGTGCCAGCAGTTTAAGGCGGGTTGCCGAGCAGTACTTC.

The CDR3 spells CASSSETGSAYEQYF. The CDR3 nucleotides read TGTGCCAGCAGCTCCGAGACAGGGAGCGCCTACGAGCAGTACTTC. V and J are TRBV7-9 and TRBJ2-7; 7 positions match TRBD1. Germline CDR1 and CDR2: SEHNR and FQNEAQ (reference sequence). Trimming cost V 4 bases and J 2 bases; bases outside gene matches: 8. The CDR3 is 15 residues long.

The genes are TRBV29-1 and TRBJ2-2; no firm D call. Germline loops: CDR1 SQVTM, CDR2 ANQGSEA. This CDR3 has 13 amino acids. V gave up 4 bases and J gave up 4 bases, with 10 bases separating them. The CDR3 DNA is TGCAGCGTTGTTGTGACCGTCACCGGGGAGCTGTTTTTT. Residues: CSVVVTVTGELFF.

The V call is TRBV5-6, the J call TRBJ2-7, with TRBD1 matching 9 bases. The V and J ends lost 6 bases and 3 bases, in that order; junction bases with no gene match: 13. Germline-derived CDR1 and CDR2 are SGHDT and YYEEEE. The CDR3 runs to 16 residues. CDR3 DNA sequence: TGTGCCAGCACCACCAGGGCGGGACAGGGACACTACGAGCAGTACTTC. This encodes CASTTRAGQGHYEQYF.

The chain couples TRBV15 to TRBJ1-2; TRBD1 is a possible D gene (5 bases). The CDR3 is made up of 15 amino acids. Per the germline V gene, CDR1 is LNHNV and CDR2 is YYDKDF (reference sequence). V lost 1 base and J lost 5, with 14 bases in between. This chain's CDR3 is CATSRVVQGRYGYTF. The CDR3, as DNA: TGTGCCACCAGCAGAGTAGTTCAGGGCCGATATGGCTACACCTTC.

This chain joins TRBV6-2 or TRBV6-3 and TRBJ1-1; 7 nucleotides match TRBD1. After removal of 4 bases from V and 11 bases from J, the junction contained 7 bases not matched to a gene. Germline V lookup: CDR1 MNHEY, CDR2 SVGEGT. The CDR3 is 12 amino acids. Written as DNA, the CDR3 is TGTGCCAGCAGTTCGCCTCCGGGACAGGCTTTCTTT. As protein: CASSSPPGQAFF.

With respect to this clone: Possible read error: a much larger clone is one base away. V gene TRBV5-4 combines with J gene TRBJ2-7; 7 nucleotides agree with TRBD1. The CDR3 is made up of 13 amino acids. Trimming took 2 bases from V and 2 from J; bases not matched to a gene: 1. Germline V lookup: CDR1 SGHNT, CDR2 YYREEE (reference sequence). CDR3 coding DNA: TGTGCCAGCAGCTTCGACAGGGCCTACGAGCAGTACTTC. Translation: CASSFDRAYEQYF.

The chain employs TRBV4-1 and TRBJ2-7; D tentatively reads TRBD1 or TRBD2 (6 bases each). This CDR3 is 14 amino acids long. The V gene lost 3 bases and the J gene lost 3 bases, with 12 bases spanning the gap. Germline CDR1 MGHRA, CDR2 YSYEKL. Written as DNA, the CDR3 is TGCGCCAGCAGCCAGGGGGCTAGCGACTACGAGCAGTACTTC. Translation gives CASSQGASDYEQYF.

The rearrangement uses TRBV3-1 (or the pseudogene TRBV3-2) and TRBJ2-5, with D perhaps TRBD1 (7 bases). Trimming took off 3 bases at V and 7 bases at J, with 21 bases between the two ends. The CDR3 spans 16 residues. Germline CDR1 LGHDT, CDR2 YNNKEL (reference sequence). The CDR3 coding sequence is TGTGCCAGCAGCCAGATCAGGGGGGATACCCGAGGGACCCAGTACTTC. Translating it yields CASSQIRGDTRGTQYF.

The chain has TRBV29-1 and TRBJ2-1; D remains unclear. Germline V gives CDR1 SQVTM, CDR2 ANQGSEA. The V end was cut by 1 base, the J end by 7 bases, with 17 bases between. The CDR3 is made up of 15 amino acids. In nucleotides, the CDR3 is TGCAGCGTTGAAGGTCGGGTCGACGGGCCAAATGAGCAGTTCTTC. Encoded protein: CSVEGRVDGPNEQFF.

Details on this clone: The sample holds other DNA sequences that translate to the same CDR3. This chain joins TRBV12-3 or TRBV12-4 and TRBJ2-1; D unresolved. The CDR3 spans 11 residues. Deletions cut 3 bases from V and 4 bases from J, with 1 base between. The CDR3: CASSFYNEQFF. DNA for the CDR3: TGTGCCAGCAGTTTTTACAATGAGCAGTTCTTC.

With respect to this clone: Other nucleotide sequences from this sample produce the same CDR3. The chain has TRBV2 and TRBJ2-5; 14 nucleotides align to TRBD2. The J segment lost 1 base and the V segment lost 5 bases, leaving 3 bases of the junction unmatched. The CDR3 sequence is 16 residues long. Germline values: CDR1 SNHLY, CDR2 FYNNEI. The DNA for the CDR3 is TGTGCCAGCAGTTCAGGACTAGCGGGGGGCCAAGAGACCCAGTACTTC. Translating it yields CASSSGLAGGQETQYF.

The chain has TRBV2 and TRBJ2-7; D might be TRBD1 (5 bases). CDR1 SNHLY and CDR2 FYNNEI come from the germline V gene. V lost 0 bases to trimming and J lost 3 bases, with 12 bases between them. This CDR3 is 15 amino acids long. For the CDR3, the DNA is TGTGCCAGCAGTGAAGCCGGACAACCGATCTACGAGCAGTACTTC. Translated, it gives CASSEAGQPIYEQYF.

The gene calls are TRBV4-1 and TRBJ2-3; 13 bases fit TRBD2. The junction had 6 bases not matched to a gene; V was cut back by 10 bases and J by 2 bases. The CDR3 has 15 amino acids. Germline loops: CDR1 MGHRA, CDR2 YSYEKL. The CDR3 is CATTSGGDSTDTQYF. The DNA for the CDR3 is TGCGCCACCACTAGCGGGGGGGATTCCACAGATACGCAGTATTTT.

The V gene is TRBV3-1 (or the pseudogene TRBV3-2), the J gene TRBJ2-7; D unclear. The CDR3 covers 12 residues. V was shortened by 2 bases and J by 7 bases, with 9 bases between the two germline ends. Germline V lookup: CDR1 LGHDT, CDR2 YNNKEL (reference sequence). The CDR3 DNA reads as TGTGCCAGCAGCCAAACGTTGGGGGAGCAGTACTTC. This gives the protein CASSQTLGEQYF.

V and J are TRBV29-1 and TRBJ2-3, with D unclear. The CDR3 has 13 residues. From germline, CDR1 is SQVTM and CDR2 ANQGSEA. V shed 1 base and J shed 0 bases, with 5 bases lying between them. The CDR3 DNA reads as TGCAGCGTTGAAGGAGAAAGCACAGATACGCAGTATTTT. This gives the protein CSVEGESTDTQYF.

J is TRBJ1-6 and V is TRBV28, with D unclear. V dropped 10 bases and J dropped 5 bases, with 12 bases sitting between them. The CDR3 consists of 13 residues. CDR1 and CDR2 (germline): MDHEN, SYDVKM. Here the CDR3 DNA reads TGTGCCACCTTGAGGGTAGATAATTCACCCCTCCACTTT. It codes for CATLRVDNSPLHF. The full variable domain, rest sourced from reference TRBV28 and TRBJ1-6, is DVKVTQSSRYLVKRTGEKVFLECVQDMDHENMFWYRQDPGLGLRLIYFSYDVKMKEKGDIPEGYSVSREKKERFSLILESASTNQTSMYLCATLRVDNSPLHFGNGTRLTVT.

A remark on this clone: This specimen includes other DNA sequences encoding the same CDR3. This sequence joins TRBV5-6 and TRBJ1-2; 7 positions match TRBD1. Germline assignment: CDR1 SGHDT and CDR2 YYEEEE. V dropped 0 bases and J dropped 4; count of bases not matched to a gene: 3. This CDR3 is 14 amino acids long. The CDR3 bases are TGTGCCAGCAGCTTGGGCCAGGGGGGCTATGGCTACACCTTC. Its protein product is CASSLGQGGYGYTF.

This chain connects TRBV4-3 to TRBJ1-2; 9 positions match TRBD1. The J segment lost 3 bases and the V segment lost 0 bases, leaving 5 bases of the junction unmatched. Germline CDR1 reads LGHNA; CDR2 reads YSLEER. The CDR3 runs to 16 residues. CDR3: CASSQENRGRYYGYTF. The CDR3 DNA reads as TGCGCCAGCAGCCAAGAAAACAGGGGGCGTTACTATGGCTACACCTTC.

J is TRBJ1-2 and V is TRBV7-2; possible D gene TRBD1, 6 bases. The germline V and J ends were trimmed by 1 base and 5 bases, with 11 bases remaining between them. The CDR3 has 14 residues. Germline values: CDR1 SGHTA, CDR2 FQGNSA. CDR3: CASSLGRQGYGYTF. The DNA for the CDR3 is TGTGCCAGCAGCTTAGGGAGGCAGGGGTATGGCTACACCTTC.

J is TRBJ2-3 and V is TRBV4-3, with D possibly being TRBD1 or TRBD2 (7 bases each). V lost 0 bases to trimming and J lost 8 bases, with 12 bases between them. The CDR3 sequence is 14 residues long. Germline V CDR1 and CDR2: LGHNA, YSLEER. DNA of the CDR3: TGCGCCAGCAGCCAAGAGACAGGGAGGGGTACGCAGTATTTT. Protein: CASSQETGRGTQYF.